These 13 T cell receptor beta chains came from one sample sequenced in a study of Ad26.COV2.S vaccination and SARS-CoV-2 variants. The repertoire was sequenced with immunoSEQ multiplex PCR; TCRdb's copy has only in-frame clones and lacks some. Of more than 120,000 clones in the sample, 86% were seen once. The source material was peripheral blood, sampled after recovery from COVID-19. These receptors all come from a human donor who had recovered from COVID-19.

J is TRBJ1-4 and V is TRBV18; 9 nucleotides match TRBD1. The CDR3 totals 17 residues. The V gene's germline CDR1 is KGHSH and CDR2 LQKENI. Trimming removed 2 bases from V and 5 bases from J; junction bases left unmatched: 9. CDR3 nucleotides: TGTGCCAGCTCACCAGGTTTTCGGGACAGGGAAAATGAAAAACTGTTTTTT. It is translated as CASSPGFRDRENEKLFF.

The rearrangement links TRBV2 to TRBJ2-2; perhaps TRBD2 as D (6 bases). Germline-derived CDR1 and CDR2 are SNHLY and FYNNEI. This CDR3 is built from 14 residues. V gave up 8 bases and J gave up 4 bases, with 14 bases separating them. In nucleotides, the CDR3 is TGTGCCAGCGAGGCGCGGGGCTCCACCGGGGAGCTGTTTTTT. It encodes CASEARGSTGELFF.

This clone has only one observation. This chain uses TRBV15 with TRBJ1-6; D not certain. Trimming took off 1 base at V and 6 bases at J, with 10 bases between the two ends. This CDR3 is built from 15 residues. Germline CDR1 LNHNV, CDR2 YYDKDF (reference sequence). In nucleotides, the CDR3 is TGTGCCACCAGCAGAGTGGCACTGATTAATTCACCCCTCCACTTT. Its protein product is CATSRVALINSPLHF.

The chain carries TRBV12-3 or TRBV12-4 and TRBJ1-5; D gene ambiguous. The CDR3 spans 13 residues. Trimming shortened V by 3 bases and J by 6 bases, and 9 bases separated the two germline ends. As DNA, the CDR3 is TGTGCCAGCAGTTTCCTAGTATCTCAGCCCCAGCATTTT. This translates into CASSFLVSQPQHF.

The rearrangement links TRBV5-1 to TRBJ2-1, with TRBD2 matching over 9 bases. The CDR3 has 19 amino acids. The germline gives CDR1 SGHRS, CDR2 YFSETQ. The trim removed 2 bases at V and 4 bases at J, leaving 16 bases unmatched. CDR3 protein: CASSLIGPSSSGAYNEQFF. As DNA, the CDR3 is TGCGCCAGCAGCTTAATAGGGCCCTCGTCTAGCGGGGCTTACAATGAGCAGTTCTTC.

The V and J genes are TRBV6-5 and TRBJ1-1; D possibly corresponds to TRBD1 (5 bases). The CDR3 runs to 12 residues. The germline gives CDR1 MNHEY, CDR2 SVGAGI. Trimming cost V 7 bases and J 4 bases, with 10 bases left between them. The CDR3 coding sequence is TGTGCCAGCATTCTAGGGGCCACTGAAGCTTTCTTT. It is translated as CASILGATEAFF.

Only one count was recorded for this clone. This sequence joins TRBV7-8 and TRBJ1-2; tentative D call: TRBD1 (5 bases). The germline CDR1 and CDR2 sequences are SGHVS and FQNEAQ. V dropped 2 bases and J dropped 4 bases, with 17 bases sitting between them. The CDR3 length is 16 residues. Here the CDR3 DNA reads TGTGCCAGCAGCTTATCCGCGCAGGGACCGATCTATGGCTACACCTTC. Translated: CASSLSAQGPIYGYTF.

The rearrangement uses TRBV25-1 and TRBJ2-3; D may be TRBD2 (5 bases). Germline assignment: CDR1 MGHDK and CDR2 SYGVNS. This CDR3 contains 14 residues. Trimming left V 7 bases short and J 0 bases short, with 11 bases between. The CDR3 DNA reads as TGTGCCAGCAATGGCGGGTTAAGCACAGATACGCAGTATTTT. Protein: CASNGGLSTDTQYF. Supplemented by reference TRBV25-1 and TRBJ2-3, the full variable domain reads EADIYQTPRYLVIGTGKKITLECSQTMGHDKMYWYQQDPGMELHLIHYSYGVNSTEKGDLSSESTVSRIRTEHFPLTLESARPSHTSQYLCASNGGLSTDTQYFGPGTRLTVL.

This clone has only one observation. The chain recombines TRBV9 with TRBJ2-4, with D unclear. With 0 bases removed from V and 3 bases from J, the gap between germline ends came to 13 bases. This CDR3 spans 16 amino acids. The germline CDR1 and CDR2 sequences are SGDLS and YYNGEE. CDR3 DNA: TGTGCCAGCAGCGTAGATGGTGGGGTGGGCAAAAACATTCAGTACTTC. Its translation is CASSVDGGVGKNIQYF.

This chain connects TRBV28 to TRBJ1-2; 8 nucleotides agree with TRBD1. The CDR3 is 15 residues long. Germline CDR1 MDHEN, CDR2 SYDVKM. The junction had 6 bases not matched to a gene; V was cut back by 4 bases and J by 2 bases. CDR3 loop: CASSSSGQGNYGYTF. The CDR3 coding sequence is TGTGCCAGCAGTTCCTCTGGACAGGGCAACTATGGCTACACCTTC.

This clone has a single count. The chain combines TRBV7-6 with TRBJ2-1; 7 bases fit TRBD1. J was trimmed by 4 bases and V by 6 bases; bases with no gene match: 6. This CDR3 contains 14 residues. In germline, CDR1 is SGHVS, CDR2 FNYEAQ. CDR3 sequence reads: CASSRRDSYNEQFF. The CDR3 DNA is TGTGCCAGCAGTCGAAGGGACAGTTACAATGAGCAGTTCTTC. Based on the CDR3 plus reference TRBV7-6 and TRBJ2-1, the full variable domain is GAGVSQSPRYKVTKRGQDVALRCDPISGHVSLYWYRQALGQGPEFLTYFNYEAQQDKSGLPNDRFSAERPEGSISTLTIQRTEQRDSAMYRCASSRRDSYNEQFFGPGTRLTVL.

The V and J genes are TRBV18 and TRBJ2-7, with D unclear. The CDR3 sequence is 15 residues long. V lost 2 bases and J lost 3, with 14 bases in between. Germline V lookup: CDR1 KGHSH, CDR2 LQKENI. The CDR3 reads CASSPEYVGNYEQYF. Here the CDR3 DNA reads TGTGCCAGCTCACCAGAGTATGTCGGAAACTACGAGCAGTACTTC.

The CDR3 reads CASSTQNTLAKNIQYF. As DNA, the CDR3 is TGTGCCAGTAGTACCCAGAACACCTTAGCCAAAAACATTCAGTACTTC. The chain recombines TRBV19 with TRBJ2-4, with D hard to call. The CDR3 consists of 16 residues. The V end lost 4 bases, the J end lost 0 bases, and 13 bases lay between the germline ends. CDR1 and CDR2 from the germline V gene are LNHDA and SQIVND (reference sequence).